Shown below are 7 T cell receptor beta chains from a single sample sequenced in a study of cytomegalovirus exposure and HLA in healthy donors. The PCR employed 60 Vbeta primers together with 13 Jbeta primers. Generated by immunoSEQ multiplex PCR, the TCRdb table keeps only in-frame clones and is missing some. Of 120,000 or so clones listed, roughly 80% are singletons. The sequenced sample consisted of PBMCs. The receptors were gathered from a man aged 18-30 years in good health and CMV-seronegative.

CDR3 amino acids: CAISELGEGYGYTF. The CDR3 DNA is TGTGCCATCAGTGAGTTAGGGGAAGGCTATGGCTACACCTTC. This chain links TRBV10-3 with TRBJ1-2; D possibly corresponds to TRBD1 (5 bases). Germline CDR1 ENHRY, CDR2 SYGVKD. Trimming removed 1 base from V and 4 bases from J, with 10 bases in between. The length of the CDR3 is 14 residues.

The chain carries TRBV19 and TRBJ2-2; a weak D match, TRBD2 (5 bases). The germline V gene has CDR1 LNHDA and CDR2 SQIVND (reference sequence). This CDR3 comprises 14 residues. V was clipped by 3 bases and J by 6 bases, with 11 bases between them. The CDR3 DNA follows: TGTGCCAGTAGTATTCCCGGGATCTCCGGGGAGCTGTTTTTT. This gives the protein CASSIPGISGELFF.

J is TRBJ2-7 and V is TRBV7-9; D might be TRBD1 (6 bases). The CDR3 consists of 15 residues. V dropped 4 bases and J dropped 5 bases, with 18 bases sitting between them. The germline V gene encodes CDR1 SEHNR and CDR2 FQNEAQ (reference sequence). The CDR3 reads CASSSPRGQWNEQYF. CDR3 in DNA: TGTGCCAGCAGCTCCCCCCGGGGACAATGGAACGAGCAGTACTTC.

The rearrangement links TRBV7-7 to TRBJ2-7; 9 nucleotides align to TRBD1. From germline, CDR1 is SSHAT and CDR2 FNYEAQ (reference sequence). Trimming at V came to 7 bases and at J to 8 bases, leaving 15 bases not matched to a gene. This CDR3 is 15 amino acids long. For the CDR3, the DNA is TGTGCCAGCACAAAAGGGACAGGGAGAAATGAAAAGCAGTACTTC. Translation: CASTKGTGRNEKQYF.

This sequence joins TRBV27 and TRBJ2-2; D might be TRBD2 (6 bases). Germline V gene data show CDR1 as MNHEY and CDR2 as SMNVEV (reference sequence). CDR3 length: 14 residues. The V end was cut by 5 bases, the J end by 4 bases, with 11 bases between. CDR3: CASSPGTVTGELFF. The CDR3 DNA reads TGTGCCAGCAGTCCCGGGACTGTCACCGGGGAGCTGTTTTTT.

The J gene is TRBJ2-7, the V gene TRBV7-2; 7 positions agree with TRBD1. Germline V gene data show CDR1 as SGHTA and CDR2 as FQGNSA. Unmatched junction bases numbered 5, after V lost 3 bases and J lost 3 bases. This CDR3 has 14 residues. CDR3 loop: CASSFGTANYEQYF. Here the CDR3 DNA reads TGTGCCAGCAGCTTCGGGACAGCCAACTACGAGCAGTACTTC.

The CDR3 protein is CASSLSGGRETQYF. The CDR3 DNA is TGTGCCAGCAGCCTCTCCGGAGGTCGAGAGACCCAGTACTTC. The chain carries TRBV11-2 and TRBJ2-5, with a weak D call TRBD2 (5 bases). CDR1 SGHAT and CDR2 FQNNGV come from the germline V gene. This CDR3 comprises 14 residues. Trimming removed 5 bases from V and 4 bases from J, with 14 bases in between.